This T cell receptor beta chain was sequenced during a study of cytomegalovirus exposure and HLA in healthy donors. Findings and limits, study-wide: The productive fraction for most TCR beta V segments was about 90% or about 30% in an earlier analysis.

About this clone: As yet, its antigen is unknown.

The PCR contained 60 Vbeta and 13 Jbeta primers. Only in-frame clones appear in the TCRdb table, and some are missing; sequencing was by immunoSEQ multiplex PCR. The table lists 120,000 or so clones, roughly 78% of them singletons. This CDR3 contains 15 residues. Trimming cost V 4 bases and J 4 bases; bases outside gene matches: 6. Germline V lookup: CDR1 SGHRS, CDR2 YFSETQ. The chain is built from TRBV5-1 and TRBJ2-3; 10 nucleotides line up with TRBD1. The sample was PBMCs. The receptor was isolated from a woman aged 30 to 39 in good health and CMV-seronegative. CDR3 in DNA: TGCGCCAGCAGCCCAGACAGGGGGCGGTCAGATACGCAGTATTTT. It encodes CASSPDRGRSDTQYF.